This record concerns one TCR beta chain sequence. The CDR3 length is 15 residues. With 4 bases clipped from V and 1 base from J, the junction kept 6 bases outside the gene matches. In germline, CDR1 is SGHRS, CDR2 YFSETQ. In the original workflow: Estimates of nucleated cell counts were drawn from the amplification of reference gene primers. This table comes from immunoSEQ multiplex PCR, and its TCRdb copy is limited to in-frame clones, with some not included. D and trimming come from the DNA, and the V and J calls and clone size come from that table. Of about 23,000 clones listed, 65% to 90% are singletons. The sample is drawn from a study of blood T cell repertoires in COVID-19. Overall study context: Acute and convalescent COVID-19 samples came from the United States, Italy and Spain.

The receptor was derived from a woman aged 80 or over with acute or convalescent COVID-19. What was sequenced was peripheral blood. This sequence joins TRBV5-1 and TRBJ2-3, with 7 bases identical to TRBD2. CDR3 bases: TGCGCCAGCAGCCTCCAGACTAGCCGCACAGATACGCAGTATTTT. Its translation is CASSLQTSRTDTQYF.